A selection of T cell receptor beta chains follows, all from one sample in a study of blood T cells in healthy people across ages. TCRdb analysed the 5' RACE reads with MiXCR anew, one entry per CDR3 protein. The sample comprises over 700,000 distinct CDR3 sequences, approximately 55% of which are singletons, and approximately 40% rests with the top ten. The sequenced material came from blood. These receptors were obtained from a man at least 80 years old in good health. The CDR3 runs from the conserved cysteine through the conserved F or W. Each record gives: clone size, J gene, D gene, V gene, CDR3 DNA, CDR3 protein. The D gene is left open where the match is weak. Clone size, where shown, is once, few, many, or a class for clones that have expanded.

. | TRBJ2-6 | TRBD2 | TRBV29-1 | TGCAGCGTCCTGACTAGCGGGAGTGGGTCTGGGGCCAACGTCCTGACTTTC | CSVLTSGSGSGANVLTF
. | TRBJ1-1 | TRBD1 | TRBV5-1 | TGCGCCAGCAGCTTGGGACAGGGGCTAAGAGAAGCTTTCTTT | CASSLGQGLREAFF
. | TRBJ2-7 | . | TRBV9 | TGTGCCAGCAGCGTTCCCGTTGGGTACGAGCAGTACTTC | CASSVPVGYEQYF
. | TRBJ2-5 | . | TRBV7-2 | TGTGCCAGCAGACCTCAACCGACCGGGGAGACCCAGTACTTC | CASRPQPTGETQYF
. | TRBJ2-3 | . | TRBV20-1 | TGCAGTGCTAGAGATTTCAGGGACACAGATACGCAGTATTTT | CSARDFRDTDTQYF
few | TRBJ2-3 | TRBD2 | TRBV29-1 | TGCAGCGTGAAACATGGGGGGGGCACAGATACGCAGTATTTT | CSVKHGGGTDTQYF
. | TRBJ2-4 | . | TRBV18 | TGTGCCAGCTCACACTCACAGGGTAGAGCCAAAAACATTCAGTACTTC | CASSHSQGRAKNIQYF
. | TRBJ2-1 | TRBD1 | TRBV29-1 | TGCAGCGGTGACAGGGCTAATGAGCAGTTCTTC | CSGDRANEQFF
few | TRBJ2-2 | . | TRBV5-1 | TGCGCCAGCAGCTTGACCTGGCACACCGGGGAGCTGTTTTTT | CASSLTWHTGELFF
few | TRBJ2-5 | . | TRBV6-5 | TGTGCCAGCAGGATTGGCAATTTGGGGACCCAGTACTTC | CASRIGNLGTQYF
many | TRBJ2-5 | . | TRBV29-1 | TGCAGCGTTGACCTTAACCGGGAAGTGGTTCAAGAGACCCAGTACTTC | CSVDLNREVVQETQYF
. | TRBJ2-3 | . | TRBV29-1 | TGCAGCGTTGAAGGGACGTATAGCACAGATACGCAGTATTTT | CSVEGTYSTDTQYF
few | TRBJ1-2 | TRBD1 | TRBV6-6 | TGTGCCAGCACTTTAGTCCCCGGGACAGCCGTTAACTATGGCTACACCTTC | CASTLVPGTAVNYGYTF
. | TRBJ2-2 | . | TRBV2 | TGTGCCAGCAGTTACGCAGGAGCCGGGGAGCTGTTTTTT | CASSYAGAGELFF
. | TRBJ2-7 | TRBD1 | TRBV29-1 | TGCAGCGCAGAAAGGGACAGGAGGACGAAAGAGCAGTACTTC | CSAERDRRTKEQYF
. | TRBJ2-1 | . | TRBV7-2 | TGTGCCAGCAGCTTAGTTCGGCTCTACAATGAGCAGTTCTTC | CASSLVRLYNEQFF
few | TRBJ2-7 | TRBD1 | TRBV7-2 | TGTGCCAGCAGCTTAGATGCAGGGGGCTACGAGCAGTACTTC | CASSLDAGGYEQYF
. | TRBJ2-5 | TRBD2 | TRBV13 | TGTGCCAGCAGCCAAAGGACTAGCGGGAGGGGTGAGCAGTACTTC | CASSQRTSGRGEQYF
. | TRBJ2-1 | . | TRBV19 | TGTGCCAGTACCACCGGGCCCCTTCGTGAGCAGTTCTTC | CASTTGPLREQFF
few | TRBJ2-7 | . | TRBV5-1 | TGCGCCAGCAGCTTGCCTGACCAGGGAAGCGAGCAGTACTTC | CASSLPDQGSEQYF
few | TRBJ1-4 | . | TRBV21-1 | TGTGCCAGCAGCAAAGGCGGCAGACATATTGAAAAACTGTTTTTT | CASSKGGRHIEKLFF
. | TRBJ2-1 | TRBD1 | TRBV12-5 | TGTGCTAGTGGTTTGGTACAGGGGAATGAGCAGTTCTTC | CASGLVQGNEQFF
few | TRBJ2-1 | . | TRBV12-3/TRBV12-4 | TGTGCCAGCAGGCGACTGACGGGAGACTACAATGAGCAGTTCTTC | CASRRLTGDYNEQFF
. | TRBJ1-6 | TRBD1 | TRBV27 | TGTGCCTGCAGTTTAAAGCCGACAGGGGGGACTTCACCCCTCCACTTT | CACSLKPTGGTSPLHF
. | TRBJ1-2 | TRBD1 | TRBV28 | TGTGCCAGCACCTTTTTAATAGGGGGCGGCTATGGCTACACCTTC | CASTFLIGGGYGYTF
few | TRBJ2-5 | . | TRBV20-1 | TGCAGTGCTAGTCATACTAAATCGGGTCAAGAGACCCAGTACTTC | CSASHTKSGQETQYF
. | TRBJ2-7 | . | TRBV27 | TGTGCCAGCCGAACACGGGCCTACGAGCAGTACTTC | CASRTRAYEQYF
. | TRBJ1-2 | TRBD1 | TRBV27 | TGTGCCAGCAGTACAAGACAGGGGAACTATGGCTACACCTTC | CASSTRQGNYGYTF
. | TRBJ2-5 | TRBD2 | TRBV5-1 | TGCGCCAGCAGATTTACGGGACTAACGAAAGAGACCCAGTACTTC | CASRFTGLTKETQYF
. | TRBJ2-5 | . | TRBV20-1 | TGCAGTGCTGTCGTAGGGACAGAGACCCAGTACTTC | CSAVVGTETQYF
. | TRBJ2-1 | TRBD1 | TRBV20-1 | TGCAGTGCTACCCAGGGGGCCAATGAGCAGTTCTTC | CSATQGANEQFF
. | TRBJ2-3 | . | TRBV7-3 | TGTGCCAGCAGCTTAATGGGCCCCACAGATACGCAGTATTTT | CASSLMGPTDTQYF
. | TRBJ2-7 | TRBD1 | TRBV5-5 | TGTGCCAGCAGCTTCGAGGGGGCGAAGCACGAGCAGTACTTC | CASSFEGAKHEQYF
. | TRBJ2-5 | TRBD1 | TRBV24-1 | TGTGCCACCAGTGATTCCGGGACAGGGGCCCGGGAGACCCAGTACTTC | CATSDSGTGARETQYF
few | TRBJ2-5 | . | TRBV6-2/TRBV6-3 | TGTGCCAGCAGCTATACGGGCCCATTACATGACCATCCAGAGACCCAGTACTTC | CASSYTGPLHDHPETQYF
. | TRBJ2-7 | . | TRBV25-1 | TGTGCCAGCAGTGCTACAGCCTCCTACGAGCAGTACTTC | CASSATASYEQYF
many | TRBJ2-7 | . | TRBV15 | TGTGCCACCAGCAGCCCTCGGACGGGGAGCTCCTACGAGCAGTACTTC | CATSSPRTGSSYEQYF
. | TRBJ2-5 | TRBD2 | TRBV3-1 | TGTGCCAGCAGCCAAGGGGGGGGAGCCGGAGAGACCCAGTACTTC | CASSQGGGAGETQYF
. | TRBJ2-5 | . | TRBV20-1 | TGCAGTGCTAGAGATTCGTGGGTCGTGGAGACCCAGTACTTC | CSARDSWVVETQYF
. | TRBJ2-2 | TRBD2 | TRBV20-1 | TGCAGTGCTAGTTGGCTAGCGGGGAACACCGGGGAGCTGTTTTTT | CSASWLAGNTGELFF
few | TRBJ2-2 | TRBD2 | TRBV7-2 | TGTGCCAGCAGCTTTCGCGCGGGAGCCGGGGAGCTGTTTTTT | CASSFRAGAGELFF
once | TRBJ2-1 | TRBD2 | TRBV7-3 | TGTGCCAGCAGCTTGCACCCTAGCGGTCTTTACAATGAGCAGTTCTTC | CASSLHPSGLYNEQFF
few | TRBJ2-3 | . | TRBV2 | TGTGCCAGCAGCGAAGGGCGAGGGGCAGATACGCAGTATTTT | CASSEGRGADTQYF
. | TRBJ2-7 | . | TRBV10-1 | TGCGCCAGCAGTTCCAGGGGAAACGAGCAGTACTTC | CASSSRGNEQYF
. | TRBJ1-5 | . | TRBV28 | TGTGCCAGCAGTTTGAGGACAGACCTTCGGCCCCAGCATTTT | CASSLRTDLRPQHF
few | TRBJ2-1 | . | TRBV5-1 | TGCGCCAGCAGCGACGACCCGCAGTTGGAGTTCTTC | CASSDDPQLEFF
. | TRBJ2-1 | TRBD2 | TRBV12-3/TRBV12-4 | TGTGCCAGCAGGGTAGCGGGAGAGGGGGAGCAGTTCTTC | CASRVAGEGEQFF
. | TRBJ2-7 | TRBD2 | TRBV20-1 | TGCAGTGCCAGTAGCGGGTTCACGGCCTACGAGCAGTACTTC | CSASSGFTAYEQYF
few | TRBJ2-5 | . | TRBV6-1 | TGTGCCAGCAGTGAAGCGGCGGGGTCCTTACAGTACTTC | CASSEAAGSLQYF
. | TRBJ1-1 | . | TRBV27 | TGTGCCAGCAGTTCACAGTGGACTGAAGCTTTCTTT | CASSSQWTEAFF
. | TRBJ2-3 | TRBD1 | TRBV29-1 | TGCAGCGTCTATGGACAGGCTAGCACAGATACGCAGTATTTT | CSVYGQASTDTQYF
. | TRBJ2-7 | . | TRBV18 | TGTGCCAGCTCACCAGGGACGAGCTCCTACAATGAGCAGTACTTC | CASSPGTSSYNEQYF